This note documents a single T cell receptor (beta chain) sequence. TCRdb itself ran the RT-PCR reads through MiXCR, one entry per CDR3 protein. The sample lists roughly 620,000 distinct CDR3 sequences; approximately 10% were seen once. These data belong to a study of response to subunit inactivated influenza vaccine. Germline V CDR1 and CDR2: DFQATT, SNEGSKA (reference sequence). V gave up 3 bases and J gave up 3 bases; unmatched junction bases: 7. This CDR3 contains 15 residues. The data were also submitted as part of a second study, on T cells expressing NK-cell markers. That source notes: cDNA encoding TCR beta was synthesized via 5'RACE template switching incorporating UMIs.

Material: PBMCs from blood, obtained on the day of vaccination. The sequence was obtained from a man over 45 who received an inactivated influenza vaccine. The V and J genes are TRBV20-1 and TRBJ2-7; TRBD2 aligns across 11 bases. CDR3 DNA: TGCAGTGCTAGGAGTATAGCGGGAGGGCGCTACGAGCAGTACTTC. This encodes CSARSIAGGRYEQYF.